The present entry profiles one T cell receptor beta chain with its context. The antigen it recognizes is unknown. No base-level quality is on record; no much larger clone is a single base apart. The CDR3 covers 12 residues, taking in both the cysteine and the phenylalanine. Here the CDR3 DNA is all that survives: 36 bases in frame from base 1. The germline V gene supplies CDR1 MNHEY and CDR2 SVGAGI. V sheds 8 bases and J sheds 5 bases, leaving 12 bases between their ends. The immunoSEQ Assay, a bias-controlled multiplex PCR, was used to amplify TCRbeta CDR3 regions from genomic DNA. On the authors' methods: Nucleated cell counts per sample were estimated from amplification of reference gene primers within the assay. Sequence reads were collapsed and filtered to measure the absolute abundance of every unique TCRbeta CDR3 rearrangement. For each sample, productive Simpson clonality was calculated as the square root of Simpson's diversity index across productive rearrangements. Held by TCRdb, this immuneACCESS table contains in-frame sequences only and omits some clones. Under half of the omission traces to an unresolved V gene where checked; the cause of the rest is unknown. V and J calls and clone size come straight from that table; D and trimming were deduced from the DNA. Across this sample there are approximately 360,000 clones, with about 89% seen only once. The ten largest clones capture roughly 2% of the sample.

This entry belongs to a study of blood T cell repertoires in COVID-19 (dated by TCRdb to the early 2020s). Broadly, across the study: ImmuneRACE Cohort 3 recovered participants were defined by two consecutive negative NP/OP PCR tests, healthcare professional clearance, or symptom resolution. Where available, HLA class I and class II types were taken from metadata supplied by the sample provider and were not determined by assay-based typing. Samples covering the acute and convalescent phases of COVID-19 were provided by collaborators in the United States, Italy and Spain. Deeply sampled blood TCRbeta repertoires from subjects exposed to, actively infected with, or recovered from COVID-19 were included in the dataset. The repertoires were released in a freely available public database intended as a resource for research on the immune response to SARS-CoV-2. The material from the prospective study consisted of cDNA or gDNA derived from T cells, B-cell-depleted T cells, or PBMCs. The samples were drawn from two sources: the first 160 participants of the ongoing ImmuneRACE study, and 1,200 or so subjects contributed by 6 global collaborators. The sample metadata nearly always contained a de-identified subject ID, COVID-19 status, age in years and sex.

Participants in the prospective study were enrolled through a virtual design, were aged about 18 to 89 years, and lived in approximately 25 United States geographic areas. Cohort assignment in the prospective study relied on participant-reported clinical history from a screening survey and a study questionnaire. Mobile phlebotomists in the prospective study collected whole blood, serum and a nasopharyngeal or oropharyngeal swab from every participant. Participants in the prospective study had the option to provide additional blood draws and questionnaires over a roughly 2-month period. Before DNA extraction, blood samples from the prospective study were shipped at room temperature or frozen. Results and caveats for the whole study, not just this receptor: How much clinical and demographic metadata was included differed by source and by participant, and the metadata was provided uncurated.

The source is a middle-aged man in a cohort exposed to, infected with or recovered from COVID-19 (not recorded which). Material for sequencing was PBMCs or T cells enriched from blood (not recorded which). The rearranged segments are TRBV6-5 and TRBJ1-2, with the identity of the D gene unclear. The nucleotide sequence is given as TGTGCCAGCTTTTCACTGCGATATGGCTACACCTTC. This encodes CASFSLRYGYTF.